These T cell receptor beta chains were read from a single sample in a study of blood T cell repertoires in COVID-19. The assay was immunoSEQ multiplex PCR, and TCRdb's table has in-frame clones only and misses some. The sample comprises 200,000 to 300,000 clones, approximately 84% of which are singletons, and under 5% rests with the top ten. Sequences were obtained from peripheral blood. These receptors came from a man aged 50 to 60 with acute or convalescent COVID-19. CDR3s include the opening cysteine and the closing phenylalanine or tryptophan. Each record gives: J gene, D gene, V gene, CDR3 protein, CDR3 DNA. A D gene is named only where the DNA matches it firmly.

J: TRBJ2-2; D: .; V: TRBV4-1; CDR3: CASSQGGWDTGELFF; DNA: TGCGCCAGCAGCCAAGGAGGGTGGGACACCGGGGAGCTGTTTTTT
J: TRBJ2-2; D: .; V: TRBV4-2; CDR3: CASSQDSGLLTGELFF; DNA: TGTGCCAGCAGCCAAGATTCCGGACTCCTTACGGGGGAGCTGTTTTTT
J: TRBJ2-1; D: TRBD2; V: TRBV11-2; CDR3: CASSFTGLAGGYNEQFF; DNA: TGTGCCAGCAGCTTCACGGGACTAGCGGGAGGGTACAATGAGCAGTTCTTC
J: TRBJ2-1; D: TRBD2; V: TRBV13; CDR3: CASSRAGVDNEQFF; DNA: TGTGCCAGCAGCCGGGCGGGAGTCGACAATGAGCAGTTCTTC
J: TRBJ1-2; D: .; V: TRBV11-2; CDR3: CASSFTGFDGYTF; DNA: TGTGCCAGCAGCTTCACAGGGTTCGATGGCTACACCTTC
J: TRBJ1-3; D: .; V: TRBV14; CDR3: CASSLTQGPLGNTIYF; DNA: TGTGCCAGCAGCCTAACCCAGGGGCCGCTAGGAAACACCATATATTTT
J: TRBJ2-1; D: .; V: TRBV6-5; CDR3: CASRGRVGYNEQFF; DNA: TGTGCCAGCAGGGGCAGGGTGGGCTACAATGAGCAGTTCTTC
J: TRBJ1-5; D: TRBD1; V: TRBV19; CDR3: CASSLRGHQPQHF; DNA: TGTGCCAGTAGTCTCAGGGGGCATCAGCCCCAGCATTTT
J: TRBJ1-2; D: .; V: TRBV28; CDR3: CASSPANYGYTF; DNA: TGTGCCAGCAGTCCTGCTAACTATGGCTACACCTTC
J: TRBJ2-5; D: .; V: TRBV7-9; CDR3: CASSSTRQETQYF; DNA: TGTGCCAGCAGCTCGACTAGACAAGAGACCCAGTACTTC
J: TRBJ2-7; D: .; V: TRBV2; CDR3: CASNNLDSSYEQYF; DNA: TGTGCCAGCAACAACCTGGACAGTTCCTACGAGCAGTACTTC
J: TRBJ1-1; D: .; V: TRBV12-5; CDR3: CASGLGGTEAFF; DNA: TGTGCTAGTGGTCTCGGGGGGACTGAAGCTTTCTTT
J: TRBJ2-3; D: .; V: TRBV6-5; CDR3: CASRSAGADTQYF; DNA: TGTGCCAGCCGCTCCGCAGGGGCGGATACGCAGTATTTT